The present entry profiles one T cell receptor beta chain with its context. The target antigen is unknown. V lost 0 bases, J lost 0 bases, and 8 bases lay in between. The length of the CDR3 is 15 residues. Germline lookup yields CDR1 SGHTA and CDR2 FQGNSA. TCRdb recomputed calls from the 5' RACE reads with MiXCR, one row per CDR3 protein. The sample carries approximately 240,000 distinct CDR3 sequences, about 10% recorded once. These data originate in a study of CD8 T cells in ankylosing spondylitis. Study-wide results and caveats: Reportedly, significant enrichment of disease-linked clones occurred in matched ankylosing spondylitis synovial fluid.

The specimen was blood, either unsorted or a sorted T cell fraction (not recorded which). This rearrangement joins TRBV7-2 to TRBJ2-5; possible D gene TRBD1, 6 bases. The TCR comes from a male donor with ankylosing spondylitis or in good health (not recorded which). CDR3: CASSLAGQNQETQYF. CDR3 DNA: TGTGCCAGCAGCTTAGCCGGACAGAACCAAGAGACCCAGTACTTC.